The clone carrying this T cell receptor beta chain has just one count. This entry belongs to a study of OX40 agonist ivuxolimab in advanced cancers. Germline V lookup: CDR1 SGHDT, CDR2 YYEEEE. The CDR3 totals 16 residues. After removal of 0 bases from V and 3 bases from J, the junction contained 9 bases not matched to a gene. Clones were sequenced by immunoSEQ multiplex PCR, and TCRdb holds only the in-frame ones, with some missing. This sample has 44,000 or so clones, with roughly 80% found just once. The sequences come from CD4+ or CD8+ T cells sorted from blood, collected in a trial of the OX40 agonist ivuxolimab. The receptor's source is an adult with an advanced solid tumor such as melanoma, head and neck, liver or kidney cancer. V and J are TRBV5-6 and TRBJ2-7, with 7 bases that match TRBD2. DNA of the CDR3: TGTGCCAGCAGCTTGGCCCTGCTAGCGGCAGTCTACGAGCAGTACTTC. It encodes CASSLALLAAVYEQYF.